One sample yielded the 8 T cell receptor beta chains listed below, sequenced in a study of cytomegalovirus exposure and HLA in healthy donors. Primers: 60 Vbeta forward and 13 Jbeta reverse. Sequenced by immunoSEQ multiplex PCR; TCRdb stores in-frame clones only, minus some. The sample contains about 140,000 clones, approximately 77% of which appear only once. Sequencing input: PBMCs. These receptors all come from a woman in her 50s in good health and CMV-seronegative.

This chain links TRBV7-9 with TRBJ2-7, with D tentatively TRBD1 (6 bases). V lost 3 bases and J 3 bases, leaving 18 bases between the germline ends. The CDR3 is made up of 16 amino acids. Germline V gives CDR1 SEHNR, CDR2 FQNEAQ (reference sequence). CDR3 nucleotides: TGTGCCAGCAGCTTTTGGGGGCAGGAACTCCTCTACGAGCAGTACTTC. Translation: CASSFWGQELLYEQYF.

The chain uses TRBV11-2 and TRBJ1-1; 7 positions match TRBD1. CDR1 is SGHAT, CDR2 FQNNGV, per germline. The length of the CDR3 is 14 residues. V shed 0 bases, J shed 5 bases, and the junction held 3 bases outside the gene matches. The CDR3 DNA reads as TGTGCCAGCAGCTTAGACAGGGGGGATACTGAAGCTTTCTTT. Translating gives CASSLDRGDTEAFF.

Here the CDR3 DNA reads TGTGCCAGCAGTTTTGCAGGGCTCTACGAGCAGTACTTC. Translating it yields CASSFAGLYEQYF. This chain joins TRBV27 and TRBJ2-7; tentative D call: TRBD1 (5 bases). Trimming left V 3 bases short and J 3 bases short, with 9 bases between. The CDR3 contains 13 residues. CDR1 is MNHEY and CDR2 is SMNVEV in the germline V gene (reference sequence).

This clone came up once. The chain joins TRBV6-4 to TRBJ1-6; D unclear. Germline values: CDR1 MRHNA, CDR2 SNTAGT. V lost 3 bases, J lost 10 bases, and 10 bases lay in between. The CDR3 totals 13 residues. The CDR3 reads CASSEVGRSPLHF. For the CDR3, the DNA is TGTGCCAGCAGTGAAGTGGGCAGGTCACCCCTCCACTTT.

The chain is built from TRBV5-1 and TRBJ1-1; 7 bases agree with TRBD1. J was trimmed by 4 bases and V by 2 bases; bases with no gene match: 11. The CDR3 loop spans 16 amino acids. Germline CDR1 is SGHRS and CDR2 is YFSETQ. The CDR3 loop reads CASSFSRTGVGTEAFF. The CDR3 DNA is TGCGCCAGCAGCTTTTCACGTACAGGGGTCGGCACTGAAGCTTTCTTT.

The chain couples TRBV6-1 to TRBJ1-2; unclear D gene. The CDR3 spans 14 residues. Germline lookup yields CDR1 MNHNS and CDR2 SASEGT. Trimming cost V 7 bases and J 4 bases, with 16 bases left between them. The DNA for the CDR3 is TGTGCCAGCACCATTTTTCACAGTTCCTATGGCTACACCTTC. Protein product: CASTIFHSSYGYTF.

This chain links TRBV7-2 with TRBJ2-1, with 11 positions matching TRBD1. Trimming removed 2 bases from V and 8 bases from J; junction bases left unmatched: 5. CDR1 SGHTA and CDR2 FQGNSA come from the germline V gene. CDR3 length: 15 residues. Here the CDR3 reads CASSLHGQGADEQFF. CDR3 coding DNA: TGTGCCAGCAGCTTACACGGACAGGGGGCCGATGAGCAGTTCTTC.

J is TRBJ2-5 and V is TRBV7-8, with TRBD1 identical over 7 bases. CDR1 is SGHVS and CDR2 is FQNEAQ in the germline V gene. Unmatched junction bases numbered 8, after V lost 5 bases and J lost 5 bases. CDR3 size: 14 residues. Here the CDR3 reads CASSIWTGVETQYF. CDR3 nucleotides: TGTGCCAGCAGCATATGGACAGGAGTGGAGACCCAGTACTTC.